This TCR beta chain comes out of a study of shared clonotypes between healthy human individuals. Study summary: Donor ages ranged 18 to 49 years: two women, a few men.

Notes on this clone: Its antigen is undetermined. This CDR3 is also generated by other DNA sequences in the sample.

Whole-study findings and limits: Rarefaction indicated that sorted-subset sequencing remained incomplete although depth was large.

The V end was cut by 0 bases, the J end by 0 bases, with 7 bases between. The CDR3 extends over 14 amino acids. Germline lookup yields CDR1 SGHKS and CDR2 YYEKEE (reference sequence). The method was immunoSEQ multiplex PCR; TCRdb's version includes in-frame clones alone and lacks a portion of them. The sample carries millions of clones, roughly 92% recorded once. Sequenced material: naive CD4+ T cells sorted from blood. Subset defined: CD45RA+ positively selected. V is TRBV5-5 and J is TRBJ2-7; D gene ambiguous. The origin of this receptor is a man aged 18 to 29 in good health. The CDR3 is CASSLALYSYEQYF. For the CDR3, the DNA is TGTGCCAGCAGCTTGGCCCTCTACTCCTACGAGCAGTACTTC.